Sequencing of this T cell receptor (beta chain) was carried out in a study of blood T cells in healthy people across ages (dated by TCRdb to 2014 to 2015). At the level of the whole study: Template switching captured roughly one uniquely barcoded TCR beta cDNA molecule per two T cells in model experiments. Age-related changes in TCR beta repertoire diversity were measured in the study by deep sequencing normalized with unique cDNA molecular identifiers. The donors were split into four age groups: young (average around 15 years), middle-aged (39), aged (approximately 60) and long-lived (under 85). To avoid experimental bias, donors of different ages were distributed randomly across sequencing lanes. The study analyzed two additional independent replicas of 1 million unique cDNA reads from the same blood draw for two donors, one aged 18 to 29 and one aged 80 or older.

Libraries were prepared through 5' RACE. TCRdb shows the sequencer as Illumina HiSeq 2500. A second PCR of roughly 7 to 12 cycles was run with a J-beta primer mix and a sample-barcoded 5' primer. A unique molecular identifier was introduced onto each TCR beta cDNA molecule by a template-switch 5' adaptor carrying 12 random nucleotides. At least 2.5 million CDR3-containing paired-end reads were obtained from each sample. The Mint cDNA synthesis kit, primed by a TRBC-specific oligonucleotide, was used to synthesize first-strand cDNA from all RNA. All cDNA was treated with uracil-DNA glycosylase and then went through a first 18-cycle PCR with the universal primers M1SS and BC2_uni_R. In the original analysis: For normalization, 1 million high-quality reads were randomly selected from each sample, with every read carrying a distinct molecular identifier. Reads with shared molecular identifiers were discarded instead of being binned into consensus sequences. MiTCR, with a Q25 quality threshold and the strictest error-elimination algorithm, was used for CDR3 identification, clonotype clustering and error correction. A nonparametric unseen species model with Euler transformation was used to estimate a lower bound on total TCR beta diversity. TCRdb reanalyzed the raw reads on its own, using fastp at Q25 for trimming and MiXCR for clone calling, and kept in-frame beta chains. Every CDR3 protein is listed once, alongside the most common genes and DNA of its rows. The V and J calls were not made by the authors but by TCRdb's processing. The sample records 1 million to 1.2 million distinct CDR3 sequences, about two fifths of which are singletons. The ten top clones hold around 12% of the sample.

The sample holds a few counts of this clonotype. Its antigen target is currently unknown. Per-base quality was not reported, and no clone a single base away is much larger than it. The CDR3 runs 16 residues from the cysteine to the phenylalanine. This entry keeps only the CDR3 DNA: 48 bases, framed from base 1. Relative to germline, V is 6 bases shorter and J is 0 bases shorter, with 12 bases between their ends. Reading the germline V gene (reference sequence) gives CDR1 MNHNY and CDR2 SVGAGI. The donors were about 40 Caucasian individuals from Russia, aged roughly 6 to 100 years, who were systemically healthy. Around 10 milliliters of peripheral blood were drawn from each donor into EDTA-treated Vacutainer tubes. Ficoll-Paque density-gradient centrifugation was used to isolate PBMCs, with at least 6.5 million per sample. Trizol reagent was used to extract total RNA from the PBMCs, yielding at least 5.5 micrograms per sample. Naive CD45RAhigh/CD27high T cell percentages were measured by flow cytometry on a PBMC aliquot from every donor.

Overall study results and their limits: Because profiling used bulk unsorted PBMCs, naive and antigen-experienced compartments could not be compared conclusively. Estimates of total diversity from one million sequenced T cells were regarded as lower bounds and underestimates. Compared with the aged group, the long-lived group had more naive CD4+ T cells, fewer expanded clones and increased TCR diversity, a pattern suggesting age selection. Because the CMV infection status of the donors was unknown, age-related changes in expanded clonotypes may potentially have been confounded. A strong correlation was found between observed TCR beta diversity and the percentage of naive T cells measured by flow cytometry. As age increased, observed TCR beta diversity per million T cells dropped in a roughly linear way, and a significant reduction was already evident by age roughly 40.

Sequencing was done on a sample of blood. Recombination linked TRBV6-6 to TRBJ1-6, and the D gene may be TRBD1, 5 bases matching. The source is a man younger than 30 in good health. The DNA reads TGTGCCAGCAGAGGGGACTGGAGCTCCTATAATTCACCCCTCCACTTT. It translates to CASRGDWSSYNSPLHF.